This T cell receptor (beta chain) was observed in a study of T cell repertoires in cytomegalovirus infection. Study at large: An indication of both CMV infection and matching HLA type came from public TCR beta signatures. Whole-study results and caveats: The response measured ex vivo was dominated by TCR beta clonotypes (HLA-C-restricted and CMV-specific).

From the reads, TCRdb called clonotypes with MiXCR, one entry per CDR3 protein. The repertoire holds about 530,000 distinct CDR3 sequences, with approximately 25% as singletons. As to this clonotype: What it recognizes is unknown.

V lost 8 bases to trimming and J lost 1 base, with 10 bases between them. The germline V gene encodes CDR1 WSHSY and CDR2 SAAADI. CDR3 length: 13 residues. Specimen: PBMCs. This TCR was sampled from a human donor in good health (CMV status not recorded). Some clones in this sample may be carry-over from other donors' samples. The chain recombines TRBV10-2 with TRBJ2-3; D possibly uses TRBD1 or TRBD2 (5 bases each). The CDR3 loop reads CASRVGGTDTQYF. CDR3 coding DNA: TGCGCCAGCCGCGTGGGGGGCACAGATACGCAGTATTTT.